This TCR beta chain was captured by sequencing in a study of early T cells in non-severe SARS-CoV-2 infection. This clonotype appeared a few times. Individual cDNA molecules each received unique molecular identifiers attached to them. In TCRdb, the 5' RACE reads were re-called with MiXCR into one record per CDR3 protein. This sample has some 110,000 distinct CDR3 sequences, with about 15% found just once. V lost 3 bases, J lost 5 bases, and 13 bases lay in between. Germline-derived CDR1 and CDR2 are LNHDA and SQIVND (reference sequence). This CDR3 contains 14 residues. V usage is TRBV19 and J usage is TRBJ1-1; D is possibly TRBD1 (5 bases). Sequences were obtained from whole blood. This receptor was identified in an adult who was a healthcare worker with PCR-confirmed SARS-CoV-2 infection or an uninfected control (not recorded which). CDR3 sequence: CASSMSGGRTEAFF. For the CDR3, the DNA is TGTGCCAGTAGTATGTCCGGGGGTCGGACTGAAGCTTTCTTT.